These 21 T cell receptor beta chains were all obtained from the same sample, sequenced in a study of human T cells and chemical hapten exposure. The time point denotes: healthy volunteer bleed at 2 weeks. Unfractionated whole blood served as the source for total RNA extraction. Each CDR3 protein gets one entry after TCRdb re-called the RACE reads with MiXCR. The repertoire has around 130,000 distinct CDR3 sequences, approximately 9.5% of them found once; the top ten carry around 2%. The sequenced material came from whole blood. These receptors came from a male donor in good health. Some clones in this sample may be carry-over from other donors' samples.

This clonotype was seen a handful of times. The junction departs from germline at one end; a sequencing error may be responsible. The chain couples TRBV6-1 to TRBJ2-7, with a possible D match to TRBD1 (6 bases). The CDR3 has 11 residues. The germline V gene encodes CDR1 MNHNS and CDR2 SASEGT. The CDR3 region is CASSELWDKNF. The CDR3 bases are TGTGCCAGCAGTGAATTATGGGACAAGAACTTC.

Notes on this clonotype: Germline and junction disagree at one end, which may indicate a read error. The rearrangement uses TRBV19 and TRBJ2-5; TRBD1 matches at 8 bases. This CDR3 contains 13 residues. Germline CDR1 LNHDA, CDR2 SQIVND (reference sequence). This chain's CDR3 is CASRQGFQETQCF. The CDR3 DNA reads TGTGCCAGTCGACAGGGGTTCCAAGAGACCCAGTGCTTC.

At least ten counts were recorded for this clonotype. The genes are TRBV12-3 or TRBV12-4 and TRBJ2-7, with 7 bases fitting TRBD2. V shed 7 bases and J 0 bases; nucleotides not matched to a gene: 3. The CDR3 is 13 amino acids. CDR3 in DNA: TGTGCCAGCACCTGGGGGGGCTCCTACGAGCAGTACTTC. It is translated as CASTWGGSYEQYF.

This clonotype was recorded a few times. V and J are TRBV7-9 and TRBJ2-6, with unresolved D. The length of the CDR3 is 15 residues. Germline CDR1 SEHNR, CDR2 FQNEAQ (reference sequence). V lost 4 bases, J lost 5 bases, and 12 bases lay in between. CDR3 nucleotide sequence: TGTGCCAGCAGCTCGGACGTGGCCCGGGCCAACGTCCTGACTTTC. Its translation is CASSSDVARANVLTF.

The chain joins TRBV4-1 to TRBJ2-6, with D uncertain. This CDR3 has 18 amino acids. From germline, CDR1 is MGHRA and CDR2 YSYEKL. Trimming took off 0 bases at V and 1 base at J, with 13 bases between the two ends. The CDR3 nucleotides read TGCGCCAGCAGCCAAGAGGTGTTCAGCTATTCTGGGGCCAACGTCCTGACTTTC. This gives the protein CASSQEVFSYSGANVLTF.

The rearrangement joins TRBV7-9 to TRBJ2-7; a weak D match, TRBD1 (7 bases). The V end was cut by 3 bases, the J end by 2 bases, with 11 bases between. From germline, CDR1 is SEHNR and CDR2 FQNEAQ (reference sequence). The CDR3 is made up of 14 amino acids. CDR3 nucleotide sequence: TGTGCCAGCAGCTTGACAGGGAGGACCTACGAGCAGTACTTC. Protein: CASSLTGRTYEQYF.

The CDR3: CASSFGTGQETQYF. Here the CDR3 DNA reads TGCGCCAGCAGCTTTGGAACAGGCCAAGAGACCCAGTACTTC. The genes are TRBV5-1 and TRBJ2-5, with D possibly TRBD1 on 5 matching bases. The CDR3 has 14 amino acids. CDR1 is SGHRS, CDR2 YFSETQ, per germline. V lost 2 bases to trimming and J lost 1 base, with 9 bases between them.

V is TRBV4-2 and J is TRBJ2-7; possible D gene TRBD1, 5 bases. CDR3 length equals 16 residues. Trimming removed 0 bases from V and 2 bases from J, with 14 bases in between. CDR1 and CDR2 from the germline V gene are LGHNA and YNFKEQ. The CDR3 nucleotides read TGTGCCAGCAGCCAAGATCTGGCGCAGGGCACCTACGAGCAGTACTTC. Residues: CASSQDLAQGTYEQYF.

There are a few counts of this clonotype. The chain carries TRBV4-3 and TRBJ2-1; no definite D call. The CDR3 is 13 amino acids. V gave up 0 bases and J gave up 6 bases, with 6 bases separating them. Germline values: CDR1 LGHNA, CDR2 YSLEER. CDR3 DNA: TGCGCCAGCAGCCAAGAGAAGGGCAATGAGCAGTTCTTC. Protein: CASSQEKGNEQFF.

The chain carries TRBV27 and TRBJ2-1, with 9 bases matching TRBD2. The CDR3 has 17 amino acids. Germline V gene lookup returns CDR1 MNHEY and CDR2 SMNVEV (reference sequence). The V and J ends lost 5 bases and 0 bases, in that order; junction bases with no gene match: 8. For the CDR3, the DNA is TGTGCCAGCAGTCCCGAGGGTAGCGGGAGCTCCTACAATGAGCAGTTCTTC. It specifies CASSPEGSGSSYNEQFF.

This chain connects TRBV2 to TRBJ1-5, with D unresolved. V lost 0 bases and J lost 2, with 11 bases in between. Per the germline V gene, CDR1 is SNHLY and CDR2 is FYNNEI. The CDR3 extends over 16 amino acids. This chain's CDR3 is CASSEARVGGNQPQHF. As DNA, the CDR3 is TGTGCCAGCAGTGAAGCGCGAGTAGGAGGCAATCAGCCCCAGCATTTT.

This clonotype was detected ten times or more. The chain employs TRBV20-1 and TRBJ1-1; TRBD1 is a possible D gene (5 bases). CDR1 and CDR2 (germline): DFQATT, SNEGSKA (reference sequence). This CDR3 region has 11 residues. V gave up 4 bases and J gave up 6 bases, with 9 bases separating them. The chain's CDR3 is CSATGGAEAFF. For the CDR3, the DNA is TGCAGTGCTACGGGGGGGGCTGAAGCTTTCTTT.

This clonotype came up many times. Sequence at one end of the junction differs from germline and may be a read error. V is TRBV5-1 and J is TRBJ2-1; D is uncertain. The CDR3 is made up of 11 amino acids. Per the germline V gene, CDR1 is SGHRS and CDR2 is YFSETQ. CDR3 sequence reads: CASSLSNEQFF. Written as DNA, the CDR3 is TGTGCCAGCAGTTTAAGCAATGAGCAGTTCTTC.

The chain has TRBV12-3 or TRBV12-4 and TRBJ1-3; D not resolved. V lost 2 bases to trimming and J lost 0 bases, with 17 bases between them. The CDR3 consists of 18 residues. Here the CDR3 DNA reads TGTGCCAGCAGTTTATTTGGGCACCCGACCAGCTCTGGAAACACCATATATTTT. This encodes CASSLFGHPTSSGNTIYF.

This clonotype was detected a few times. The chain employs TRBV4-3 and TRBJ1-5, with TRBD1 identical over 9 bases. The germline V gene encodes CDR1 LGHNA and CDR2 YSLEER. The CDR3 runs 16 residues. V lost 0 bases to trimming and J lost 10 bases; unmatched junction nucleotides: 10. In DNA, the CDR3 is TGCGCCAGCAGCCAAGATTATCGGACAGGGGATTACCCCCAGCATTTT. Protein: CASSQDYRTGDYPQHF.

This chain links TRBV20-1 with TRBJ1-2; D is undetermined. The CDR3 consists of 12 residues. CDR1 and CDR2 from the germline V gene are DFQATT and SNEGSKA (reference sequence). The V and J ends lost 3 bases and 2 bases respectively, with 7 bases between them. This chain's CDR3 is CSARARNYGYTF. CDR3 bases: TGCAGTGCTAGGGCCAGGAACTATGGCTACACCTTC.

The CDR3 nucleotides are TGTGCCAGCAGCGGGACAGGGTGGGCAGATACGCAGTATTTT. Translated, it gives CASSGTGWADTQYF. The gene calls are TRBV11-3 and TRBJ2-3, with 9 positions matching TRBD1. V shed 5 bases and J 4 bases; nucleotides not matched to a gene: 4. The germline CDR1 and CDR2 sequences are SGHNT and YENEEA. This CDR3 spans 14 amino acids.

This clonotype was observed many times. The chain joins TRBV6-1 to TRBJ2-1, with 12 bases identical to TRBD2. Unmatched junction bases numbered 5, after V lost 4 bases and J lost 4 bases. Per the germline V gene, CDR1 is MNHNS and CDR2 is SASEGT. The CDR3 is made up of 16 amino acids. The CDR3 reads CASSVGLAGIYNEQFF. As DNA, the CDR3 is TGTGCCAGCAGTGTGGGACTAGCGGGCATATACAATGAGCAGTTCTTC.

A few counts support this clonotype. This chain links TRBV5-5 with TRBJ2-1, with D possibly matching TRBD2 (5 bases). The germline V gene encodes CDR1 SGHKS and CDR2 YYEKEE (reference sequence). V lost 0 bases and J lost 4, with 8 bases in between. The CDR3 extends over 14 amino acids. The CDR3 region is CASSLAPGYNEQFF. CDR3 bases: TGTGCCAGCAGCTTGGCCCCGGGGTACAATGAGCAGTTCTTC.

CDR3 loop: CASRTGAASGANVLTF. The CDR3 DNA sequence: TGTGCCAGCAGGACAGGGGCAGCCTCTGGGGCCAACGTCCTGACTTTC. This chain links TRBV6-5 with TRBJ2-6, with 8 bases lining up with TRBD1. The CDR3 covers 16 residues. CDR1 and CDR2 from the germline V gene are MNHEY and SVGAGI. The V and J ends lost 6 bases and 0 bases, in that order; junction bases with no gene match: 4.

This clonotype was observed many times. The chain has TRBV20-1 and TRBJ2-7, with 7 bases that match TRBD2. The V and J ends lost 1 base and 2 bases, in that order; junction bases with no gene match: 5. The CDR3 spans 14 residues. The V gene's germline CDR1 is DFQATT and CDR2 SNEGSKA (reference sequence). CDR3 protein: CSARGGGKAYEQYF. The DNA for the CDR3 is TGCAGTGCTAGAGGGGGGGGAAAGGCCTACGAGCAGTACTTC.